What follows are 30 T cell receptor beta chains derived from one specimen sequenced in a study of T-cell memory formation after mild COVID-19 (dated by TCRdb to the early 2020s). The library was prepared using 5' RACE. Sequencer: Illumina NovaSeq 6000. TCRdb ran its own pipeline on the public reads, namely fastp trimming at Q25 and MiXCR clone calling, and kept in-frame beta chains. Entries are consolidated by CDR3 protein sequence, retaining the most common genes and DNA. Present in this sample are around 65,000 distinct CDR3 sequences, roughly 9.9% of which were seen just once. About 1.1% of the sample is in the top ten clones. What was sequenced was PBMCs or a T cell subset sorted from them (not recorded which). Source of these receptors: a man aged 18 to 30 who had mild COVID-19 (a few samples of this study predate the infection). The sample titles of this study are shuffled in the database, so cell type and time point are left out; the donor was told from shared clones.

This clonotype was counted only a few times. This chain joins TRBV5-1 and TRBJ2-3, with 14 positions matching TRBD2. Trimming took 4 bases from V and 4 from J; bases not matched to a gene: 8. CDR1 is SGHRS and CDR2 is YFSETQ in the germline V gene. The CDR3 sequence is 17 residues long. The CDR3 DNA reads TGCGCCAGCAGCACCGGACTAGCGGGGGGAGGAGCAGATACGCAGTATTTT. Its translation: CASSTGLAGGGADTQYF.

With regard to this clonotype: One end of the junction is discordant with germline, which a read error may explain. This sequence joins TRBV25-1 and TRBJ1-1; D is unresolved. CDR1 is MGHDK and CDR2 is SYGVNS in the germline V gene. CDR3 length: 14 amino acids. The CDR3 region is CASSEMAGGTGAFF. CDR3 in DNA: TGTGCCAGCAGTGAAATGGCAGGAGGTACTGGAGCTTTCTTT.

Only a few counts were recorded for this clonotype. The chain uses TRBV28 and TRBJ2-4, with TRBD1 identical over 7 bases. V gave up 4 bases and J gave up 1 base; unmatched junction bases: 4. Looked up from germline, CDR1 is MDHEN and CDR2 is SYDVKM. This CDR3 has 15 amino acids. The DNA of the CDR3 is TGTGCCAGCAGTTCGACAGGGACGGCCAAAAACATTCAGTACTTC. Translation gives CASSSTGTAKNIQYF.

About this clonotype itself: A much larger clone differs from this one at a single base, so this may be a read error. The chain carries TRBV20-1 and TRBJ2-2; maybe TRBD1 (6 bases). The CDR3 covers 13 residues. Trimming removed 4 bases at V and 9 bases at J, with 15 bases between. Germline values: CDR1 DFQATT, CDR2 SNEGSKA (reference sequence). The CDR3 DNA sequence: TGCAGTGCTACAAGACAGGTACTGAGGGAGCTGTTTTTT. It codes for CSATRQVLRELFF.

In this sample, this clonotype turned up a few times. J is TRBJ2-1 and V is TRBV5-1; D might be TRBD2 (5 bases). V lost 0 bases and J 5 bases, leaving 9 bases between the germline ends. CDR1 SGHRS and CDR2 YFSETQ come from the germline V gene. The CDR3 has 14 amino acids. CDR3 loop: CASSLVGRDNEQFF. The CDR3, as DNA: TGCGCCAGCAGCTTGGTAGGGCGGGACAATGAGCAGTTCTTC.

A word on this clonotype: Given a much more abundant clone one base away, this may be a read error. The J gene is TRBJ2-3, the V gene TRBV7-2, with 11 nucleotides matching TRBD2. Germline V gives CDR1 SGHTA, CDR2 FQGNSA. The CDR3 is made up of 17 amino acids. Trimming at V came to 3 bases and at J to 4 bases, leaving 9 bases not matched to a gene. DNA for the CDR3: TGTGCCAGCAGCTTCCTACTAGCGGGGGAGCGTGCAGATACGCAGTATTTT. Its translation: CASSFLLAGERADTQYF.

The chain carries TRBV5-6 and TRBJ2-5, with D possibly matching TRBD2 (7 bases). CDR3 length: 15 residues. Trimming took 1 base from V and 5 from J, leaving 15 bases between them. Germline assignment: CDR1 SGHDT and CDR2 YYEEEE. CDR3 nucleotides: TGTGCCAGCAGCTTGTTCACCGGGGGGCGGGAGACCCAGTACTTC. Encoded protein: CASSLFTGGRETQYF.

CDR3 nucleotides: TGCGCCAGCAGCCAAGGACTAGCGGGGGGGCCTAGCACAGATACGCAGTATTTT. This codes for CASSQGLAGGPSTDTQYF. The V call is TRBV4-3, the J call TRBJ2-3; 14 bases match TRBD2. CDR3 length equals 18 residues. Looked up from germline, CDR1 is LGHNA and CDR2 is YSLEER. Trimming at V came to 1 base and at J to 0 bases, leaving 3 bases not matched to a gene.

The chain employs TRBV5-1 and TRBJ2-1; D unclear. Trimming took 4 bases from V and 0 from J, leaving 8 bases between them. Looked up from germline, CDR1 is SGHRS and CDR2 is YFSETQ. The CDR3 spans 14 residues. CDR3 in DNA: TGCGCCAGCAGCCAATCAACCTCCTACAATGAGCAGTTCTTC. Its translation is CASSQSTSYNEQFF. Filled out from reference TRBV5-1 and TRBJ2-1, the complete variable domain reads KAGVTQTPRYLIKTRGQQVTLSCSPISGHRSVSWYQQTPGQGLQFLFEYFSETQRNKGNFPGRFSGRQFSNSRSEMNVSTLELGDSALYLCASSQSTSYNEQFFGPGTRLTVL.

This clonotype was counted ten times or more. This chain joins TRBV3-1 and TRBJ2-1; the match to TRBD2 covers 11 bases. Germline values: CDR1 LGHDT, CDR2 YNNKEL (reference sequence). Trimming took 2 bases from V and 7 from J; bases not matched to a gene: 7. The CDR3 loop spans 16 amino acids. The CDR3 region is CASSQLAGGRRNEQFF. The CDR3 DNA sequence: TGTGCCAGCAGCCAATTAGCGGGGGGGCGTAGGAATGAGCAGTTCTTC.

The chain combines TRBV5-1 with TRBJ2-2; 10 bases are a match to TRBD1. The CDR3 spans 14 residues. CDR1 SGHRS and CDR2 YFSETQ come from the germline V gene. Trimming took 4 bases from V and 9 from J; bases not matched to a gene: 6. CDR3 sequence: CASSATGGHRELFF. The CDR3 bases are TGCGCCAGCAGCGCGACAGGGGGCCACCGGGAGCTGTTTTTT.

In its sample, this clonotype was seen a few times. This chain uses TRBV20-1 with TRBJ2-5, with no clear D. This CDR3 has 12 amino acids. Germline-derived CDR1 and CDR2 are DFQATT and SNEGSKA (reference sequence). V gave up 4 bases and J gave up 1 base, with 7 bases separating them. The CDR3 sequence is CSATPFQETQYF. CDR3 DNA sequence: TGCAGTGCTACCCCTTTCCAAGAGACCCAGTACTTC.

The sample holds a few counts of this clonotype. The chain has TRBV6-1 and TRBJ1-1; D remains ambiguous. Deletions cut 8 bases from V and 11 bases from J, with 18 bases between. The germline gives CDR1 MNHNS, CDR2 SASEGT. This CDR3 has 12 amino acids. CDR3 region: CASGSREVWAFF. Written as DNA, the CDR3 is TGTGCCAGCGGTAGTAGGGAGGTGTGGGCTTTCTTT.

The rearrangement uses TRBV7-8 and TRBJ2-5, with TRBD1 matching 9 bases. Losses at the gene ends were 5 bases for V and 9 bases for J; bases not matched to a gene: 10. The germline gives CDR1 SGHVS, CDR2 FQNEAQ. The CDR3 is made up of 14 amino acids. The CDR3 DNA follows: TGTGCCAGCAGCCCCCGGGACAGGGTGAGGGCCCAGTACTTC. Translated: CASSPRDRVRAQYF.

V usage is TRBV12-3 or TRBV12-4 and J usage is TRBJ1-5, with a possible D match to TRBD1 (5 bases). V was trimmed by 6 bases and J by 6 bases, leaving 12 bases between them. This CDR3 region has 13 residues. Here the CDR3 reads CASSQGEGQPQHF. The CDR3 bases are TGTGCCAGCAGCCAGGGAGAAGGTCAGCCCCAGCATTTT.

J is TRBJ2-5 and V is TRBV5-1, with D perhaps assigned TRBD1 or TRBD2 (5 bases each). The V gene lost 4 bases and the J gene lost 3 bases, with 13 bases spanning the gap. Germline V gene sequence: CDR1 SGHRS, CDR2 YFSETQ. CDR3 size: 14 residues. CDR3 protein: CASSLGRGKETQYF. In DNA, the CDR3 is TGCGCCAGCAGCCTGGGACGAGGGAAAGAGACCCAGTACTTC.

The chain is built from TRBV18 and TRBJ1-2; D call uncertain. V lost 3 bases, J lost 3 bases, and 5 bases lay in between. The germline gives CDR1 KGHSH, CDR2 LQKENI. The CDR3 has 12 amino acids. DNA for the CDR3: TGTGCCAGCTCACCCGACCACTATGGCTACACCTTC. It translates to CASSPDHYGYTF.

The chain uses TRBV20-1 and TRBJ1-4; TRBD1 matches 7 bases. In germline, CDR1 is DFQATT, CDR2 SNEGSKA (reference sequence). V dropped 6 bases and J dropped 7; count of bases not matched to a gene: 8. CDR3 length: 13 residues. The CDR3 reads CSAPNRGGEKLFF. The CDR3 nucleotides are TGCAGTGCACCGAACAGGGGAGGTGAAAAACTGTTTTTT.

The V call is TRBV7-9, the J call TRBJ1-5; D may be TRBD1 (6 bases). The CDR3 sequence is 15 residues long. Trimming pared 5 bases from V and 3 bases from J, leaving 14 bases between. CDR1 is SEHNR, CDR2 FQNEAQ, per germline (reference sequence). The CDR3 region has the DNA TGTGCCAGCAGCAAGGATCCAGGGGTCAATCAGCCCCAGCATTTT. This sequence encodes CASSKDPGVNQPQHF. Full variable domain (remainder filled in from reference TRBV7-9 and TRBJ1-5): DTGVSQNPRHKITKRGQNVTFRCDPISEHNRLYWYRQTLGQGPEFLTYFQNEAQLEKSRLLSDRFSAERPKGSFSTLEIQRTEQGDSAMYLCASSKDPGVNQPQHFGDGTRLSIL.

In its sample, this clonotype was seen a few times. The rearrangement links TRBV5-6 to TRBJ1-4, with D uncertain. Germline CDR1 SGHDT, CDR2 YYEEEE. This CDR3 comprises 12 residues. The germline V and J ends were trimmed by 2 bases and 10 bases, with 9 bases remaining between them. CDR3 coding DNA: TGTGCCAGCAGCTTAGATGGGAGAAAACTGTTTTTT. This gives the protein CASSLDGRKLFF.

V usage is TRBV24-1 and J usage is TRBJ1-2; D gene unclear. Per germline, CDR1 KGHDR and CDR2 SFDVKD. V lost 5 bases, J lost 4 bases, and 7 bases lay in between. The CDR3 runs 12 residues. Written as DNA, the CDR3 is TGTGCCACCAGTGCGGACGGCTATGGCTACACCTTC. The encoded protein is CATSADGYGYTF.

The chain couples TRBV12-3 or TRBV12-4 to TRBJ1-3; possible D gene TRBD1, 5 bases. V lost 6 bases and J 4 bases, leaving 10 bases between the germline ends. This CDR3 has 13 amino acids. CDR3 loop: CASSSGSGNTIYF. The CDR3 DNA reads TGTGCCAGCAGCTCAGGGTCAGGAAACACCATATATTTT.

This clonotype has only a few counts. J is TRBJ2-3 and V is TRBV12-3 or TRBV12-4, with 9 bases that match TRBD1. The trim removed 6 bases at V and 4 bases at J, leaving 5 bases unmatched. The CDR3 is made up of 14 amino acids. CDR3 protein: CASSQQGAADTQYF. DNA of the CDR3: TGTGCCAGCAGCCAACAGGGGGCGGCAGATACGCAGTATTTT.

In this sample, this clonotype turned up a few times. The chain recombines TRBV7-9 with TRBJ2-5, with D unresolved. The CDR3 runs to 12 residues. Germline V gene sequence: CDR1 SEHNR, CDR2 FQNEAQ (reference sequence). The V end was cut by 3 bases, the J end by 5 bases, with 7 bases between. CDR3 protein: CASSFVRETQYF. The CDR3 DNA is TGTGCCAGCAGCTTTGTACGGGAGACCCAGTACTTC.

The sample holds many counts of this clonotype. This chain joins TRBV6-5 and TRBJ2-7; 7 bases match TRBD2. V was pared by 0 bases and J by 4 bases, with 0 bases of the junction left unmatched. Germline loops: CDR1 MNHEY, CDR2 SVGAGI. This CDR3 is built from 13 residues. The CDR3 nucleotides read TGTGCCAGCAGTTACTCGCGGGGGTACGAGCAGTACGTC. Translated, it gives CASSYSRGYEQYV.

V usage is TRBV5-1 and J usage is TRBJ2-3; 11 bases agree with TRBD2. The CDR3 consists of 17 residues. V shed 3 bases and J 2 bases; nucleotides not matched to a gene: 8. Germline assignment: CDR1 SGHRS and CDR2 YFSETQ. The CDR3 bases are TGCGCCAGCAGCTCGCATAGCGGGGGGGGACTCACAGATACGCAGTATTTT. Translation gives CASSSHSGGGLTDTQYF.

The chain is built from TRBV7-9 and TRBJ1-2; no clear D gene. There are 14 residues in the CDR3. The ends were cut back, 1 base at V and 0 bases at J, with 6 bases in the middle. Germline V gene sequence: CDR1 SEHNR, CDR2 FQNEAQ (reference sequence). In nucleotides, the CDR3 is TGTGCCAGCAGCTTAGGTGACTCTAACTATGGCTACACCTTC. Translation gives CASSLGDSNYGYTF. The full variable domain, with the rest looked up from reference TRBV7-9 and TRBJ1-2, is DTGVSQNPRHKITKRGQNVTFRCDPISEHNRLYWYRQTLGQGPEFLTYFQNEAQLEKSRLLSDRFSAERPKGSFSTLEIQRTEQGDSAMYLCASSLGDSNYGYTFGSGTRLTVV.

This clonotype was seen only a few times. The rearrangement uses TRBV5-1 and TRBJ1-1; unclear D gene. The CDR3 totals 15 residues. The V gene's germline CDR1 is SGHRS and CDR2 YFSETQ. V was cut by 0 bases and J by 0 bases, with 9 bases left in between. CDR3 region: CASSLALNMNTEAFF. For the CDR3, the DNA is TGCGCCAGCAGCTTGGCCCTCAACATGAACACTGAAGCTTTCTTT.

This clonotype was seen repeatedly, ten times or more. The genes are TRBV12-3 or TRBV12-4 and TRBJ2-2, with 8 bases aligning to TRBD1. The CDR3 length is 15 residues. V was pared by 6 bases and J by 0 bases, with 3 bases of the junction left unmatched. CDR3 in DNA: TGTGCCAGCAGCCCAGGGGGCGCGAACACCGGGGAGCTGTTTTTT. The encoded protein is CASSPGGANTGELFF.

This clonotype was counted many times. The rearrangement joins TRBV20-1 to TRBJ2-1; TRBD2 agrees at 8 bases. J gave up 10 bases and V 7 bases, and 9 bases lay outside the gene matches. The CDR3 length is 12 residues. In germline, CDR1 is DFQATT, CDR2 SNEGSKA (reference sequence). CDR3 loop: CSVRAGAREQFF. CDR3 DNA sequence: TGCAGTGTCCGAGCGGGGGCGAGGGAGCAGTTCTTC.